A single sample is the source of the 15 T cell receptor beta chains below, sequenced in a study of post-analysis software for immune sequencing data. Overall study results and limits: In patients, TRBV5-6, TRBV5-1 and TRBV20-1 belonged to roughly 5 TRBV segments found more frequently than in controls.

For these TCRs, the target antigens are not known. Each TCR beta cDNA library carried unique molecular identifiers. One entry per CDR3 protein results from TCRdb running MiXCR on the PCR reads. In the table there are about 540,000 distinct CDR3 sequences, around 31% of which are singletons. The sequencing sample was made of blood. The origin of the receptors is a girl aged 2 to 17 with multiple sclerosis.

The chain couples TRBV6-5 to TRBJ1-2; 9 bases fit TRBD1. CDR3 length equals 17 residues. Germline assignment: CDR1 MNHEY and CDR2 SVGAGI. J lost 2 bases, V lost 0 bases, and 7 bases had no gene match. The CDR3 loop is CASSYSLTGGYNYGYTF. Here the CDR3 DNA reads TGTGCCAGCAGTTACTCGTTGACAGGGGGTTACAACTATGGCTACACCTTC.

This clonotype was observed a few times. V usage is TRBV28 and J usage is TRBJ2-5; D may match TRBD1 or TRBD2 (6 bases each). CDR1 is MDHEN, CDR2 SYDVKM, per germline. The germline V and J ends were trimmed by 5 bases and 5 bases, with 18 bases remaining between them. The CDR3 contains 15 residues. The CDR3 reads CASSQIRGAVETQYF. The CDR3 bases are TGTGCCAGCAGTCAGATTAGGGGGGCTGTGGAGACCCAGTACTTC. The full variable domain, completed using reference TRBV28 and TRBJ2-5, is DVKVTQSSRYLVKRTGEKVFLECVQDMDHENMFWYRQDPGLGLRLIYFSYDVKMKEKGDIPEGYSVSREKKERFSLILESASTNQTSMYLCASSQIRGAVETQYFGPGTRLLVL.

The chain is built from TRBV12-3 or TRBV12-4 and TRBJ1-4; possible D gene TRBD1, 5 bases. V lost 6 bases, J lost 5 bases, and 13 bases lay in between. The CDR3 totals 14 residues. The CDR3 DNA follows: TGTGCCAGCAGGGCCGGGACGGGGAATGAAAAACTGTTTTTT. Protein product: CASRAGTGNEKLFF.

This clonotype was observed a few times. The V and J genes are TRBV6-7 and TRBJ1-2; D unresolved. TRBV6-7 belongs to the ORF category, with a function that is uncertain. The length of the CDR3 is 16 residues. Trimming pared 0 bases from V and 1 base from J, leaving 12 bases between. The CDR3 DNA reads TGTGCCAGCAGTTACTCCCATATGCTGCTTAACTATGGCTACACCTTC. Its translation: CASSYSHMLLNYGYTF.

The sample holds a few counts of this clonotype. The chain is built from TRBV25-1 and TRBJ1-2; 9 nucleotides line up with TRBD1. The germline CDR1 and CDR2 sequences are MGHDK and SYGVNS. J gave up 5 bases and V 3 bases, and 10 bases lay outside the gene matches. CDR3 length equals 16 residues. The CDR3, as DNA: TGTGCCAGCAGTGACCCCGGGACAGGGTTGGGGTATGGCTACACCTTC. Encoded protein: CASSDPGTGLGYGYTF.

V usage is TRBV10-3 and J usage is TRBJ2-7, with D perhaps TRBD2 (6 bases). Germline loops: CDR1 ENHRY, CDR2 SYGVKD. V gave up 3 bases and J gave up 2 bases, with 11 bases separating them. The CDR3 runs 14 residues. CDR3 coding DNA: TGTGCCATCAGTGATCCTAGCGTAGCCTACGAGCAGTACTTC. Its translation is CAISDPSVAYEQYF.

The chain uses TRBV12-3 or TRBV12-4 and TRBJ1-1; the match to TRBD1 covers 8 bases. This CDR3 has 15 amino acids. J lost 4 bases, V lost 5 bases, and 9 bases had no gene match. The CDR3 bases are TGTGCCAGCAGTCAGGGGACAGGCGGGTTCACTGAAGCTTTCTTT. Translation gives CASSQGTGGFTEAFF.

This clonotype was counted only a few times. The gene calls are TRBV20-1 and TRBJ2-7; the match to TRBD1 covers 8 bases. CDR1 is DFQATT, CDR2 SNEGSKA, per germline (reference sequence). Germline trimming cut 8 bases from V and 5 bases from J; bases unmatched to any gene: 8. The CDR3 has 12 residues. Written as DNA, the CDR3 is TGCAGTTCGGGACAGGAGGCCGACGAGCAGTACTTC. The encoded protein is CSSGQEADEQYF.

This clonotype has just a few counts. This chain uses TRBV6-5 with TRBJ1-6; D unclear. Germline assignment: CDR1 MNHEY and CDR2 SVGAGI. V was trimmed by 0 bases and J by 8 bases, leaving 8 bases between them. The CDR3 runs 14 residues. The chain's CDR3 is CASSYSILDSPLHF. CDR3 bases: TGTGCCAGCAGTTACTCGATACTAGATTCACCCCTCCACTTT.

This chain connects TRBV20-1 to TRBJ2-7; 11 nucleotides agree with TRBD2. The ends lost 0 bases at V and 6 bases at J; junction bases unmatched: 7. CDR3 length: 15 residues. The germline CDR1 and CDR2 sequences are DFQATT and SNEGSKA (reference sequence). The CDR3: CSARDRSSGGLEQYF. In nucleotides, the CDR3 is TGCAGTGCTAGAGATCGATCTAGCGGGGGGCTCGAGCAGTACTTC.

This clonotype was recorded a few times. The V gene is TRBV6-4, the J gene TRBJ1-2; 10 positions agree with TRBD1. Germline lookup yields CDR1 MRHNA and CDR2 SNTAGT. V dropped 3 bases and J dropped 4; count of bases not matched to a gene: 5. CDR3 size: 15 residues. This chain's CDR3 is CASSEVWTGGYGYTF. The DNA of the CDR3 is TGTGCCAGCAGTGAAGTGTGGACAGGGGGCTATGGCTACACCTTC.

CDR3: CASSQLRHGQETQYF. The CDR3, as DNA: TGTGCCAGCTCACAACTCAGACACGGCCAAGAGACCCAGTACTTC. The chain combines TRBV18 with TRBJ2-5; D is uncertain. CDR3 length: 15 residues. Germline V gives CDR1 KGHSH, CDR2 LQKENI. V was shortened by 4 bases and J by 1 base, with 13 bases between the two germline ends.

Worth noting for this clonotype: This likely comes from a read error, as the CDR3 has no conserved phenylalanine or tryptophan at its end. V gene TRBV5-1 combines with J gene TRBJ2-1, with 8 positions matching TRBD2. CDR1 SGHRS and CDR2 YFSETQ come from the germline V gene. V lost 4 bases to trimming and J lost 8 bases; unmatched junction nucleotides: 8. This CDR3 is built from 14 residues. CDR3 sequence (DNA): TGCGCCAGCAGCCCCGGGACTAGAGACGATGAGCAGTTCTGC. It encodes CASSPGTRDDEQFC.

The rearrangement uses TRBV7-9 and TRBJ1-4; possible D gene TRBD1, 5 bases. The V gene's germline CDR1 is SEHNR and CDR2 FQNEAQ (reference sequence). V gave up 1 base and J gave up 6 bases, with 9 bases separating them. This CDR3 is built from 14 residues. The CDR3 DNA sequence: TGTGCCAGCAGCTTAGGGGGGACGGATGAAAAACTGTTTTTT. It encodes CASSLGGTDEKLFF.

This clonotype was counted only a few times. J is TRBJ2-3 and V is TRBV20-1, with 10 bases identical to TRBD2. The V gene end was trimmed by 4 bases and the J gene end by 2 bases; junction bases not matched to a gene: 3. Germline V gene sequence: CDR1 DFQATT, CDR2 SNEGSKA (reference sequence). The CDR3 is 14 residues long. In DNA form, the CDR3 reads TGCAGTGCTAAACTAGCGGGATCCACAGATACGCAGTATTTT. Encoded protein: CSAKLAGSTDTQYF.